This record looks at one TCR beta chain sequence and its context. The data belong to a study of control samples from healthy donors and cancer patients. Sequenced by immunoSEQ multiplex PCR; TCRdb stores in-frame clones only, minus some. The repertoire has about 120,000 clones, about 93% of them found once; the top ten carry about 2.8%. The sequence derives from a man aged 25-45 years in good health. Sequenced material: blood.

In DNA form, the CDR3 reads TGCGCCAGCAGCACGGGACTGCAAGAGACCCAGTACTTC. Translated, it gives CASSTGLQETQYF. The rearrangement joins TRBV5-1 to TRBJ2-5; the D gene is possibly TRBD2 (6 bases). Germline assignment: CDR1 SGHRS and CDR2 YFSETQ. The CDR3 is 13 amino acids. Trimming cost V 4 bases and J 2 bases, with 9 bases left between them.